This is a list of T cell receptor beta chains from one sample in a study of vaccination effects on CD4 cells after COVID-19. Their cognate antigens are unknown. Here immunoSEQ multiplex PCR was the method, and the copy in TCRdb shows in-frame clones only, minus some. The repertoire holds 24,000 or so clones, with about 72% as singletons. The sample consisted of CD4+ T cells from PBMCs cultured with HCoV-229E spike peptides, taken after COVID-19 vaccination. The receptors were gathered from a human donor who received a COVID-19 vaccine. The CDR3 runs from the conserved cysteine through the conserved F or W.

j_call v_call cdr3_length cdr3_aa
TRBJ2-5 TRBV20-1 15 CSASDTSGGPRTQYF
TRBJ1-2 TRBV30 13 CAWSVQGAYGYTF
TRBJ2-4 TRBV7-9 17 CASSLLRTELAKNIQYF
TRBJ2-7 TRBV2 13 CASSQGEGREQYF
TRBJ2-3 TRBV5-1 15 CASSSGLGSTDTQYF
TRBJ1-3 TRBV19 15 CASSISDRVRNTIYF
TRBJ1-2 TRBV6-4 15 CASSDGNRGIDGYTF
TRBJ2-5 TRBV10-1 18 CASSGKTGGARESETQYF
TRBJ2-7 TRBV2 13 CASFRGSLDEQYF
TRBJ2-7 TRBV3-1/TRBV3-2 18 CASSPPWGTSGRPYEQYF
TRBJ1-4 TRBV18 13 CASSPTGNEKLFF
TRBJ1-5 TRBV29-1 14 CSVSGPYSNQPQHF
TRBJ2-1 TRBV12-3/TRBV12-4 12 CASSTSYNEQFF
TRBJ1-5 TRBV5-1 14 CASSLEPNNQPQHF
TRBJ2-4 TRBV6-6 15 CASSSGQVTKNIQYF
TRBJ2-1 TRBV4-2 17 CASSQDFNDPSYNEQFF
TRBJ1-2 TRBV24-1 15 CATSEGAGSIYGYTF
TRBJ2-7 TRBV7-8 14 CASSWGLAGVEQYF
TRBJ1-6 TRBV3-1/TRBV3-2 13 CASSRQGHSPLHF
TRBJ2-5 TRBV7-9 16 CASSSLAGGYRETQYF
TRBJ2-7 TRBV6-5 11 CASRGLYEQYF
TRBJ2-3 TRBV4-1 17 CASRSGGAKFRTDTQYF
TRBJ1-1 TRBV6-1 12 CASSEWEREAFF
TRBJ1-2 TRBV19 16 CASSIAPYTGLGGYTF
TRBJ2-1 TRBV5-1 14 CASSPGQGFYEQFF
TRBJ2-3 TRBV3-1/TRBV3-2 15 CASSPSEYRTDTQYF
TRBJ1-5 TRBV30 13 CAWSVQRNQPQHF
TRBJ2-1 TRBV3-1/TRBV3-2 15 CASSPTGVADNEQFF
TRBJ2-7 TRBV18 17 CASSLTGGTIMLYEQYF
TRBJ2-3 TRBV2 11 CASSARVTQYF
TRBJ1-1 TRBV3-1/TRBV3-2 14 CASSRPGGNTEAFF
TRBJ2-5 TRBV7-9 14 CASSRGQGSGTQYF
TRBJ1-3 TRBV7-6 17 CASSLRGTYSSGNTIYF
TRBJ1-6 TRBV11-3 16 CASSVRDRGFPAPLHF
TRBJ2-3 TRBV27 17 CASLPARAGFFLDTQYF
TRBJ2-2 TRBV4-1 20 CASSQPRLAGGPRGTGELFF
TRBJ2-7 TRBV7-2 14 CASSLGRSDYEQYF
TRBJ1-2 TRBV5-8 13 CASSLSQYQGYTF
TRBJ2-1 TRBV28 12 CASSLGPREQFF
TRBJ2-7 TRBV3-1/TRBV3-2 15 CASSRTGTGSVVWYF
TRBJ1-4 TRBV19 15 CASTLNYRGGEKLFF
TRBJ1-1 TRBV9 15 CASSVAGWEVAEAFF
TRBJ1-2 TRBV5-1 15 CASSQRGGANYGYTF
TRBJ1-4 TRBV18 14 CASSRDRVAEKLFF
TRBJ2-3 TRBV5-1 14 CASSFGRNTDTQYF
TRBJ1-4 TRBV5-5 17 CASSMYRGRSTNEKLFF
TRBJ1-1 TRBV2 14 CASGVGQRNTEAFF
TRBJ1-2 TRBV6-1 18 CASSGARGPMLASFRYTF
TRBJ2-4 TRBV5-1 14 CASSLGQGPDIQYF
TRBJ2-1 TRBV5-1 12 CASSDSYNEQFF
TRBJ2-2 TRBV11-2 15 CASSLATSYTGELFF
TRBJ1-1 TRBV5-1 16 CASSFNRGQQDTEAFF
TRBJ2-5 TRBV5-4 16 CASSPGLAGVQETQYF
TRBJ1-6 TRBV5-5 14 CASSLGQDNSPLHF